This is a list of T cell receptor beta chains from one sample in a study of cytomegalovirus exposure and HLA in healthy donors. Repertoires were generated with immunoSEQ multiplex PCR, while TCRdb's copy carries only in-frame clones and drops some. The table lists about 99,000 clones, 65% to 85% of them singletons. What was sequenced was PBMCs. The receptors originated from a man in his forties or fifties in good health and CMV-seropositive. Both conserved end residues are part of each CDR3. A D gene is named only where the DNA matches it firmly. Clone size appears in some rows only: once, few, many, or a class for an expanded clone.

v_call: TRBV7-9
clone_size: NA
d_call: TRBD1
j_call: TRBJ1-1
cdr3_nt: TGTGCCAGCCACGGGGACAGCGAAAGAAGACTTATGAACACTGAAGCTTTCTTT
cdr3_aa: CASHGDSERRLMNTEAFF

v_call: TRBV6-1
clone_size: NA
d_call: TRBD1
j_call: TRBJ1-2
cdr3_nt: TGTGCCGCCCTCCGGACAGGGAATGGCTACACCTTC
cdr3_aa: CAALRTGNGYTF

v_call: TRBV7-8
clone_size: NA
d_call: NA
j_call: TRBJ2-2
cdr3_nt: TGTGCCAGCAGCTTAGACAGAGCCAGGGAGCTGTTTTTT
cdr3_aa: CASSLDRARELFF

v_call: TRBV18
clone_size: once
d_call: NA
j_call: TRBJ2-7
cdr3_nt: TGTGCCAGCTCACCACAGGAGGCGAGGACGGGTTACGAGCAGTACTTC
cdr3_aa: CASSPQEARTGYEQYF

v_call: TRBV9
clone_size: NA
d_call: NA
j_call: TRBJ2-3
cdr3_nt: TGTGCCAGCAGCTCCCGAGAGGGGACTTTCACAGATACGCAGTATTTT
cdr3_aa: CASSSREGTFTDTQYF

v_call: TRBV7-3
clone_size: NA
d_call: TRBD2
j_call: TRBJ2-5
cdr3_nt: TGTGCCAGCAGCTTACCCGGGAGGGCCGAAGAGACCCAGTACTTC
cdr3_aa: CASSLPGRAEETQYF

v_call: TRBV9
clone_size: NA
d_call: NA
j_call: TRBJ2-1
cdr3_nt: TGTGCCAGCAGCGTCAGCTTAGAGGGCTCCTACAATGAGCAGTTCTTC
cdr3_aa: CASSVSLEGSYNEQFF

v_call: TRBV27
clone_size: few
d_call: NA
j_call: TRBJ1-5
cdr3_nt: TGTGCCAGCAGTTCTAACAGTGGGCAGCCCCAGCATTTT
cdr3_aa: CASSSNSGQPQHF

v_call: TRBV2
clone_size: NA
d_call: NA
j_call: TRBJ1-5
cdr3_nt: TGTGCCAGCAGTGAACAGGACACGTACAATCAGCCCCAGCATTTT
cdr3_aa: CASSEQDTYNQPQHF

v_call: TRBV6-1
clone_size: NA
d_call: NA
j_call: TRBJ2-1
cdr3_nt: TGTGCCAGCAGTGACAGATACAATGAGCAGTTCTTC
cdr3_aa: CASSDRYNEQFF

v_call: TRBV5-1
clone_size: NA
d_call: NA
j_call: TRBJ2-5
cdr3_nt: TGCGCCAGCAGCTCTACCGGGAAAGAGACCCAGTACTTC
cdr3_aa: CASSSTGKETQYF

v_call: TRBV28
clone_size: NA
d_call: NA
j_call: TRBJ1-5
cdr3_nt: TGTGCCAGCAGTTCATCACAGGGTCAGCCCCAGCATTTT
cdr3_aa: CASSSSQGQPQHF

v_call: TRBV5-1
clone_size: NA
d_call: TRBD1
j_call: TRBJ2-1
cdr3_nt: TGCGCCAGCAGCTTACCCAGGACAGGGGCGGTCAATGAGCAGTTCTTC
cdr3_aa: CASSLPRTGAVNEQFF

v_call: TRBV28
clone_size: NA
d_call: NA
j_call: TRBJ1-6
cdr3_nt: TGTGCCAGCACCCGGGGTTCCTATAATTCACCCCTCCACTTT
cdr3_aa: CASTRGSYNSPLHF

v_call: TRBV27
clone_size: NA
d_call: NA
j_call: TRBJ2-1
cdr3_nt: TGTGCCAGCAGTTTATTAGGAAAGGGCCAGGGGAACAATGAGCAGTTCTTC
cdr3_aa: CASSLLGKGQGNNEQFF

v_call: TRBV18
clone_size: few
d_call: TRBD1
j_call: TRBJ1-3
cdr3_nt: TGTGCCAGCTCCAGGACAGGAGACTTCTCTGGAAACACCATATATTTT
cdr3_aa: CASSRTGDFSGNTIYF

v_call: TRBV15
clone_size: NA
d_call: NA
j_call: TRBJ2-7
cdr3_nt: TGTGCCACCAGCACCCACGAAGTTAGCGGCTACGAGCAGTACTTC
cdr3_aa: CATSTHEVSGYEQYF

v_call: TRBV9
clone_size: NA
d_call: TRBD2
j_call: TRBJ2-3
cdr3_nt: TGTGCCAGCAGCACCCCCCCGGGACTAGCGGGATACACAGATACGCAGTATTTT
cdr3_aa: CASSTPPGLAGYTDTQYF

v_call: TRBV7-3
clone_size: once
d_call: NA
j_call: TRBJ2-3
cdr3_nt: TGTGCCAGCAGTAAGAGGGAAACAGATACGCAGTATTTT
cdr3_aa: CASSKRETDTQYF

v_call: TRBV30
clone_size: once
d_call: NA
j_call: TRBJ1-1
cdr3_nt: TGTGCCTGGAGTCTCGACACTGAAGCTTTCTTT
cdr3_aa: CAWSLDTEAFF

v_call: TRBV27
clone_size: NA
d_call: TRBD2
j_call: TRBJ2-7
cdr3_nt: TGTGCCAGCAGTCCTACGCTCCGGGACTACCGACCCTACGAGCAGTACTTC
cdr3_aa: CASSPTLRDYRPYEQYF

v_call: TRBV5-1
clone_size: NA
d_call: NA
j_call: TRBJ1-1
cdr3_nt: TGCGCCAGCAGCTTGTGGAGGGAGAACACTGAAGCTTTCTTT
cdr3_aa: CASSLWRENTEAFF

v_call: TRBV21-1
clone_size: NA
d_call: NA
j_call: TRBJ2-2
cdr3_nt: TGTGCCAGCAGCAAAGAATTGGCGGGGGTCACCGGGGAGCTGTTTTTT
cdr3_aa: CASSKELAGVTGELFF

v_call: TRBV27
clone_size: NA
d_call: TRBD1
j_call: TRBJ2-1
cdr3_nt: TGTGCCAGCAGACCTCCGGGACAGGATTACAATGAGCAGTTCTTC
cdr3_aa: CASRPPGQDYNEQFF

v_call: TRBV7-2
clone_size: NA
d_call: TRBD1
j_call: TRBJ1-5
cdr3_nt: TGTGCCAGCAGCCAGACAGGGGGTCTCGATCAGCCCCAGCATTTT
cdr3_aa: CASSQTGGLDQPQHF

v_call: TRBV5-4
clone_size: NA
d_call: NA
j_call: TRBJ2-1
cdr3_nt: TGTGCCAGCAGCAGGGAGAGCTCCTACAATGAGCAGTTCTTC
cdr3_aa: CASSRESSYNEQFF

v_call: TRBV28
clone_size: NA
d_call: NA
j_call: TRBJ1-1
cdr3_nt: TGTGCCAGCAGTTTAGTGGCTGTTCCTCCCACTGAAGCTTTCTTT
cdr3_aa: CASSLVAVPPTEAFF

v_call: TRBV4-2
clone_size: NA
d_call: TRBD1
j_call: TRBJ2-5
cdr3_nt: TGTGCCAGCAGCCCCCGGACAGGGGGCTACGAGACCCAGTACTTC
cdr3_aa: CASSPRTGGYETQYF

v_call: TRBV29-1
clone_size: NA
d_call: TRBD2
j_call: TRBJ2-1
cdr3_nt: TGCAGCGTTGATGCGCTAGCGGATTACAATGAGCAGTTCTTC
cdr3_aa: CSVDALADYNEQFF

v_call: TRBV7-6
clone_size: NA
d_call: TRBD1
j_call: TRBJ2-1
cdr3_nt: TGTGCCAGCAGTCAAGGCAGGGGGTACAATGAGCAGTTCTTC
cdr3_aa: CASSQGRGYNEQFF

v_call: TRBV5-8
clone_size: NA
d_call: TRBD2
j_call: TRBJ2-1
cdr3_nt: TGTGCCAGCAGCCTATTAGCGGGAGGTGGCTTAAATGAGCAGTTCTTC
cdr3_aa: CASSLLAGGGLNEQFF

v_call: TRBV11-2
clone_size: NA
d_call: TRBD1
j_call: TRBJ2-2
cdr3_nt: TGTGCCAGCAGCCGGGACAGGCTAAACACCGGGGAGCTGTTTTTT
cdr3_aa: CASSRDRLNTGELFF

v_call: TRBV28
clone_size: once
d_call: NA
j_call: TRBJ2-3
cdr3_nt: TGTGCCAGCAGTGTCACGGGGTATACGCAGTATTTT
cdr3_aa: CASSVTGYTQYF

v_call: TRBV29-1
clone_size: once
d_call: TRBD1
j_call: TRBJ2-7
cdr3_nt: TGCAGCGTAGGAGATGGGACAGGCGGTTTCTACGAGCAGTACTTC
cdr3_aa: CSVGDGTGGFYEQYF

v_call: TRBV19
clone_size: once
d_call: NA
j_call: TRBJ1-5
cdr3_nt: TGTGCCAGTAGTATAGAGGGCGGGCTTGGAGGACAGCCCCAGCATTTT
cdr3_aa: CASSIEGGLGGQPQHF

v_call: TRBV28
clone_size: NA
d_call: NA
j_call: TRBJ2-1
cdr3_nt: TGTGCCAGCAGTTTATCCCAACCTGGGAGCGGGTGGTGGTTCTTC
cdr3_aa: CASSLSQPGSGWWFF

v_call: TRBV18
clone_size: once
d_call: TRBD1
j_call: TRBJ1-1
cdr3_nt: TGTGCCAGCTCACCACAAGGGACAGGGGTTACGAACACTGAAGCTTTCTTT
cdr3_aa: CASSPQGTGVTNTEAFF

v_call: TRBV27
clone_size: few
d_call: NA
j_call: TRBJ1-1
cdr3_nt: TGTGCCAGCAGTTCAACCCCAACCCAAAGGACTACAAGGAGGAACACTGAAGCTTTCTTT
cdr3_aa: CASSSTPTQRTTRRNTEAFF

v_call: TRBV27
clone_size: NA
d_call: TRBD1
j_call: TRBJ2-2
cdr3_nt: TGTGCCAGCAGCCAGGGGGTATTCGGGGAGCTGTTTTTT
cdr3_aa: CASSQGVFGELFF

v_call: TRBV18
clone_size: NA
d_call: NA
j_call: TRBJ2-1
cdr3_nt: TGTGCCAGCTCATCGGGTCAGGGGGGCGATGAGCAGTTCTTC
cdr3_aa: CASSSGQGGDEQFF

v_call: TRBV10-3
clone_size: NA
d_call: NA
j_call: TRBJ1-1
cdr3_nt: TGTGCCGTAGGTCCGGGTACGAACACTGAAGCTTTCTTT
cdr3_aa: CAVGPGTNTEAFF

v_call: TRBV7-9
clone_size: once
d_call: NA
j_call: TRBJ2-3
cdr3_nt: TGTGCCAGCAGCCCCCGGGACACAGATACGCAGTATTTT
cdr3_aa: CASSPRDTDTQYF

v_call: TRBV15
clone_size: NA
d_call: NA
j_call: TRBJ2-7
cdr3_nt: TGTGCCACCAGCAGAGATCCGGTTACCTCCTACGAGCAGTACTTC
cdr3_aa: CATSRDPVTSYEQYF

v_call: TRBV6-1
clone_size: NA
d_call: NA
j_call: TRBJ2-5
cdr3_nt: TGTGCCAGCAGTGTCCCACAGGGCTTAGGAGAGACCCAGTACTTC
cdr3_aa: CASSVPQGLGETQYF

v_call: TRBV6-1
clone_size: NA
d_call: NA
j_call: TRBJ1-3
cdr3_nt: TGTGCCAGCATCCGCGGGAGCTCTGGAAACACCATATATTTT
cdr3_aa: CASIRGSSGNTIYF

v_call: TRBV6-1
clone_size: NA
d_call: NA
j_call: TRBJ1-2
cdr3_nt: TGTGCCAGCATGTCTACCGGGGACTATGGCTACACCTTC
cdr3_aa: CASMSTGDYGYTF

v_call: TRBV10-3
clone_size: NA
d_call: TRBD2
j_call: TRBJ2-7
cdr3_nt: TGTGCCATCAGTGAAAATAGCGGGAGGGCCGGTTGGTACGAGCAGTACTTC
cdr3_aa: CAISENSGRAGWYEQYF

v_call: TRBV6-1
clone_size: NA
d_call: NA
j_call: TRBJ1-2
cdr3_nt: TGTGCCAGCAGTGAAACCCAGGGATATGGCTACACCTTC
cdr3_aa: CASSETQGYGYTF

v_call: TRBV19
clone_size: NA
d_call: NA
j_call: TRBJ1-1
cdr3_nt: TGTGCCAGCGTCGTAAGCCGTGTGGGTACAGTCTTGAACACTGAAGCTTTCTTT
cdr3_aa: CASVVSRVGTVLNTEAFF

v_call: TRBV2
clone_size: NA
d_call: TRBD2
j_call: TRBJ2-7
cdr3_nt: TGTGCCAGCACCCCCTCCAGCGGACTAGCCTACGAGCAGTACTTC
cdr3_aa: CASTPSSGLAYEQYF

v_call: TRBV28
clone_size: NA
d_call: TRBD2
j_call: TRBJ2-1
cdr3_nt: TGTGCCAGCAGTTTAGAAACCGGACTAGCGGGATGGAATGAGCAGTTCTTC
cdr3_aa: CASSLETGLAGWNEQFF

v_call: TRBV11-2
clone_size: once
d_call: TRBD2
j_call: TRBJ2-5
cdr3_nt: TGTGCCAGCAGCCCGGGGGCGGGGGGGATACAAGAGACCCAGTACTTC
cdr3_aa: CASSPGAGGIQETQYF

v_call: TRBV28
clone_size: NA
d_call: TRBD1
j_call: TRBJ1-3
cdr3_nt: TGTGCCAGCAGATCCGGGACAGGACTAGTAAACACCATATATTTT
cdr3_aa: CASRSGTGLVNTIYF

v_call: TRBV7-9
clone_size: NA
d_call: TRBD1
j_call: TRBJ2-7
cdr3_nt: TGTTCCAGCAGCTACCAACAGGGGGCTAGTTGGCCCTACGAGCAGTACTTC
cdr3_aa: CSSSYQQGASWPYEQYF

v_call: TRBV28
clone_size: NA
d_call: TRBD1
j_call: TRBJ1-2
cdr3_nt: TGTGCCAGCAGTGCGCCGGGACAGAAAATCTTCGTTTATGGCTACACCTTC
cdr3_aa: CASSAPGQKIFVYGYTF

v_call: TRBV27
clone_size: NA
d_call: TRBD2
j_call: TRBJ2-3
cdr3_nt: TGTGCCAGCAGTCCCCAACGTAGCGGGAGCCCAGATACGCAGTATTTT
cdr3_aa: CASSPQRSGSPDTQYF

v_call: TRBV7-9
clone_size: NA
d_call: TRBD1
j_call: TRBJ2-2
cdr3_nt: TGTGCCAGCAGCTCACCCACCCGTGACAGGGTAACCGGGGAGCTGTTTTTT
cdr3_aa: CASSSPTRDRVTGELFF

v_call: TRBV9
clone_size: NA
d_call: NA
j_call: TRBJ1-3
cdr3_nt: TGTGCCAGCAGTCGGAGCATTGAGAGCTCTGGAAACACCATATATTTT
cdr3_aa: CASSRSIESSGNTIYF

v_call: TRBV2
clone_size: NA
d_call: NA
j_call: TRBJ1-2
cdr3_nt: TGTGCCAGCAGTGACAGGGTTCCTGGCTACACCTTC
cdr3_aa: CASSDRVPGYTF

v_call: TRBV10-3
clone_size: NA
d_call: TRBD2
j_call: TRBJ2-1
cdr3_nt: TGTGCCATCAGTGAAATGGCGGGAGCTTTCAATGAGCAGTTCTTC
cdr3_aa: CAISEMAGAFNEQFF